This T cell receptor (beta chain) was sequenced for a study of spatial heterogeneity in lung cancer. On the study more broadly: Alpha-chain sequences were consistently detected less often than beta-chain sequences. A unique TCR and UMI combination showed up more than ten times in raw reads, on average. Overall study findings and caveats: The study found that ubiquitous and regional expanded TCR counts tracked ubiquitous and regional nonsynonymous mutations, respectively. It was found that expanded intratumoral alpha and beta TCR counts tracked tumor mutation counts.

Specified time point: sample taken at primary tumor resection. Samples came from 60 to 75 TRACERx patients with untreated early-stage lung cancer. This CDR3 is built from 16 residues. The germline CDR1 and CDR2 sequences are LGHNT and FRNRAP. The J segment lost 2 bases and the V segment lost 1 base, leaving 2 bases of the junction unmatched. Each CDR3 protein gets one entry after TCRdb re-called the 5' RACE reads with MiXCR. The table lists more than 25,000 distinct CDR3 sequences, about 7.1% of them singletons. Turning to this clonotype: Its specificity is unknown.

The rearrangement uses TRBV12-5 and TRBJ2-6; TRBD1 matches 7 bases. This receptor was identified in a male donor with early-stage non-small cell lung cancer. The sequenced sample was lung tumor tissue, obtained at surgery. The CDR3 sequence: CASGLDRGPGANVLTF. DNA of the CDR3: TGTGCTAGTGGTTTGGATAGGGGGCCTGGGGCCAACGTCCTGACTTTC.